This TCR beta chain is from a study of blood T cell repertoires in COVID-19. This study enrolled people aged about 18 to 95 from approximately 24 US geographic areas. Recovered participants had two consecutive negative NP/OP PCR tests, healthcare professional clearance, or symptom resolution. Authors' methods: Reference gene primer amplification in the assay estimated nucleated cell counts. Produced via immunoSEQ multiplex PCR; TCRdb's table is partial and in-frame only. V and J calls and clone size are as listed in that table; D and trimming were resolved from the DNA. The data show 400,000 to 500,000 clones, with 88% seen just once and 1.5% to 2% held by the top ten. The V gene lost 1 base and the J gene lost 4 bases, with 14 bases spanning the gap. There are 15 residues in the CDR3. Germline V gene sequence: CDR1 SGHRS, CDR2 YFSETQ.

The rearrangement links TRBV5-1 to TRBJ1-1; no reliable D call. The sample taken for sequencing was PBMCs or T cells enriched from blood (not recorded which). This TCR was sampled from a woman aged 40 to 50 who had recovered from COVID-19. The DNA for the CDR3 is TGCGCCAGCAGCTTGATGGAGGGCCTGGGCACTGAAGCTTTCTTT. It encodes CASSLMEGLGTEAFF.